This T cell receptor beta chain was recovered during a study of blood T cells in healthy people across ages (dated by TCRdb to between 2015 and 2017). In terms of the full investigation: Template switching captured roughly one uniquely barcoded TCR beta cDNA molecule per two T cells in model experiments. To track age-related changes in TCR beta repertoire diversity, the study relied on deep sequencing normalized with unique cDNA molecular identifiers. Donors were grouped into four age groups: young (average about 15 years), middle-aged (about 40), aged (62) and long-lived (just over 80). Donors of different ages were randomly distributed across sequencing lanes to avoid experimental bias. For two donors (one aged 18 to 29 and one aged 80 or older), the study analyzed two additional independent replicas of 1 million unique cDNA reads from the same blood draw.

Systemically healthy Caucasian individuals from Russia, around 39 in total and aged roughly 6 to 95 years, were included as donors. About 10 milliliters of peripheral blood were drawn from each donor into EDTA-treated Vacutainer tubes. PBMCs were isolated by Ficoll-Paque density-gradient centrifugation, with at least 7 million obtained per sample. Total RNA, at least 6 micrograms per sample, was extracted from PBMCs with Trizol reagent. The percentages of naive CD45RAhigh/CD27high T cells were determined by flow cytometry on a PBMC aliquot from every donor. The CDR3 numbers 14 residues from cysteine through phenylalanine. Solely the CDR3 DNA is kept, with 42 bases framed from the first base. V lost 5 bases and J lost 2 bases; the stretch between them is 12 bases long. The germline V gene supplies CDR1 MNHEY and CDR2 SVGAGI. Turning to this clonotype: There is no known antigen for this receptor. No base-level quality is on record; no much larger clone is a single base apart.

Library method: 5' RACE. The instrument given in TCRdb is Illumina HiSeq 2500. A second PCR of about 7 to 12 cycles was run with a J-beta primer mix and a sample-barcoded 5' primer. Each TCR beta cDNA molecule received a unique molecular identifier from a template-switch 5' adaptor carrying 12 random nucleotides. At least 3 million CDR3-containing paired-end reads were obtained from each sample. The Mint cDNA synthesis kit, primed by a TRBC-specific oligonucleotide, was used to synthesize first-strand cDNA from all RNA. Following uracil-DNA glycosylase treatment, a first 18-cycle PCR with universal primers M1SS and BC2_uni_R was performed on all cDNA. Processing in the source paper ran as follows. For normalization, 1 million high-quality reads were randomly selected from each sample, with every read carrying a distinct molecular identifier. Instead of being binned into consensus sequences, reads with shared molecular identifiers were discarded. MiTCR, run with a Q25 quality threshold and the strictest error-elimination algorithm, handled CDR3 identification, clonotype clustering and error correction. A nonparametric unseen species model with Euler transformation was used to estimate lower-bound total TCR beta diversity. The raw public reads went through TCRdb reprocessing: fastp at Q25, MiXCR clone calling, in-frame beta chains kept. Under each unique CDR3 protein, matching rows form one entry showing the most common genes and DNA. The V and J calls here are based on TCRdb, not the publication. In all, the sample holds some 880,000 distinct CDR3 sequences, and roughly 34% of those were seen once. The ten largest account for roughly 13% of the sample.

What the research found in general, with its limitations: Estimates of total diversity from one million sequenced T cells were regarded as lower bounds and underestimates. Observed TCR beta diversity correlated strongly with the percentage of naive T cells measured by flow cytometry. Conclusive comparison of naive and antigen-experienced compartments was prevented by the profiling of bulk unsorted PBMCs. Observed TCR beta diversity per million T cells fell roughly linearly with age, and a significant reduction was already apparent by age around 44. Compared with the aged group, the long-lived group had more naive CD4+ T cells, fewer expanded clones and increased TCR diversity, suggesting age selection. Because the CMV infection status of the donors was unknown, age-related changes in expanded clonotypes may potentially have been confounded.

This receptor chain uses TRBV6-5 and TRBJ1-2; the D gene is possibly TRBD1, with 5 bases matching. Input material: blood. The receptor was derived from a man aged 18-30 years in good health. The DNA is as follows: TGTGCCAGCAGTACCGGGGGATCGAACTATGGCTACACCTTC. It codes for CASSTGGSNYGYTF.